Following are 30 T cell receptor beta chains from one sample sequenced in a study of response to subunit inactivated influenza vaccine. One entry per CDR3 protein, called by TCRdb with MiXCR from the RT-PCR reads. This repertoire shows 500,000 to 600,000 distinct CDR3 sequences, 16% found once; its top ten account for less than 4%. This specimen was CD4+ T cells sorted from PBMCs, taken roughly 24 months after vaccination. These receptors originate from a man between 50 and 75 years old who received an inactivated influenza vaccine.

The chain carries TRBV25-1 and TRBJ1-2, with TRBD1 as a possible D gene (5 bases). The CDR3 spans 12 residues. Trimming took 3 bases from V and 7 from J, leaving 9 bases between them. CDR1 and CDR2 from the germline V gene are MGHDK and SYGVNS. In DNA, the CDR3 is TGTGCCAGCAGTGACGTTGGGGGTGGCTACACCTTC. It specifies CASSDVGGGYTF.

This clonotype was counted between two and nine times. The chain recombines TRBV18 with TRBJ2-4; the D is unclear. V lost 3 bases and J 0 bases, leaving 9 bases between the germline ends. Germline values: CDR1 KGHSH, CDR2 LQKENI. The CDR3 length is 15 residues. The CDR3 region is CASSPDILAKNIQYF. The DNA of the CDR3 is TGTGCCAGCTCACCTGATATCTTAGCCAAAAACATTCAGTACTTC.

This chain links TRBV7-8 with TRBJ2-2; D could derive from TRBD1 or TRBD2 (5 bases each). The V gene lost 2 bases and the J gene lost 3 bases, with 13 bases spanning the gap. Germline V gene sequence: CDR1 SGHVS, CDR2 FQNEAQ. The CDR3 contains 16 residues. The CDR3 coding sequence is TGTGCCAGCAGCTTAAGGGACGGGGCGGACACCGGGGAGCTGTTTTTT. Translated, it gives CASSLRDGADTGELFF.

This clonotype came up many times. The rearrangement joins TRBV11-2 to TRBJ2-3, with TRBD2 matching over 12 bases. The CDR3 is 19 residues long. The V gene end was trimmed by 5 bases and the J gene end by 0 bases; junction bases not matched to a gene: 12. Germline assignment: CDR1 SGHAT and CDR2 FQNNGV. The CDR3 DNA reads TGTGCCAGCAGCCTTCGACTAGCGGGAGTTCCCTCTAGCACAGATACGCAGTATTTT. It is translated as CASSLRLAGVPSSTDTQYF.

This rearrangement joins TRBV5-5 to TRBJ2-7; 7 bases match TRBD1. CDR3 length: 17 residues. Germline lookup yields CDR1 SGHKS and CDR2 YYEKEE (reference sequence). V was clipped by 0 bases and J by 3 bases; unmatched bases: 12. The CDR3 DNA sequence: TGTGCCAGCAGCTTGGCCGACAGGGCCACCTCTTTCTACGAGCAGTACTTC. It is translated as CASSLADRATSFYEQYF.

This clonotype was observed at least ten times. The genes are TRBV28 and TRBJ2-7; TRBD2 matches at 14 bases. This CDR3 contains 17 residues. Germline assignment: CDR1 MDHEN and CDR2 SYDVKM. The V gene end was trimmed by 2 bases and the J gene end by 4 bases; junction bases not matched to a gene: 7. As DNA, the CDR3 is TGTGCCAGCAGTTTACCCCTGGGGACTAGCGGGAGATACGAGCAGTACTTC. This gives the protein CASSLPLGTSGRYEQYF.

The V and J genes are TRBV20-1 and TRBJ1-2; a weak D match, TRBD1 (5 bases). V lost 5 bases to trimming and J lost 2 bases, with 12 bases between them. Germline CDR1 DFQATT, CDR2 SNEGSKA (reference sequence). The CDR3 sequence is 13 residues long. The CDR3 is CSAATEANYGYTF. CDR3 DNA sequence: TGCAGTGCTGCGACAGAAGCAAACTATGGCTACACCTTC.

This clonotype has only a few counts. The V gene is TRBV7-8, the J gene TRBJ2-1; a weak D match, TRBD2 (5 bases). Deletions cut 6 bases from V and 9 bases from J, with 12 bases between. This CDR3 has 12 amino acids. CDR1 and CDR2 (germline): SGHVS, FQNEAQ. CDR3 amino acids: CASSSVGGEQFF. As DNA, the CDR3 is TGTGCCAGCAGTAGCGTCGGAGGTGAGCAGTTCTTC.

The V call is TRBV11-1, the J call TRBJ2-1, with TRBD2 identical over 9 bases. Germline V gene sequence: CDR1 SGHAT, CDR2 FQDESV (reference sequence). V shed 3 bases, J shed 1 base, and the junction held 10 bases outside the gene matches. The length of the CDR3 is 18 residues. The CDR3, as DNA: TGTGCCAGCAGCTTGTGGGTAGCGGGAGTAAGATCCTACAATGAGCAGTTCTTC. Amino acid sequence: CASSLWVAGVRSYNEQFF.

As DNA, the CDR3 is TGTGCCAGCAGCTTAGTCAGTACAGGGGCCAACGTCCTGACTTTC. It is translated as CASSLVSTGANVLTF. The chain recombines TRBV11-1 with TRBJ2-6; no firm D call. The CDR3 loop spans 15 amino acids. Germline V gives CDR1 SGHAT, CDR2 FQDESV (reference sequence). V shed 1 base and J shed 4 bases, with 8 bases lying between them.

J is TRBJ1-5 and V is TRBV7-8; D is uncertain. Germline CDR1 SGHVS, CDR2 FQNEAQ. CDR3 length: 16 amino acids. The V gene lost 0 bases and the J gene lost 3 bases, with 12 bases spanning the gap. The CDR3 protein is CASSLALAAVNQPQHF. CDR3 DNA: TGTGCCAGCAGCTTAGCACTGGCAGCCGTCAATCAGCCCCAGCATTTT.

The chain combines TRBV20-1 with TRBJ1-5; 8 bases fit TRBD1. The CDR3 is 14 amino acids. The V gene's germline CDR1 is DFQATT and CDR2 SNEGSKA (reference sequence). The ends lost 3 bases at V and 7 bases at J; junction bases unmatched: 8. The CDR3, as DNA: TGCAGTGCTAGCCGGACAGGGAGACAGCAGCCCCAGCATTTT. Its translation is CSASRTGRQQPQHF.

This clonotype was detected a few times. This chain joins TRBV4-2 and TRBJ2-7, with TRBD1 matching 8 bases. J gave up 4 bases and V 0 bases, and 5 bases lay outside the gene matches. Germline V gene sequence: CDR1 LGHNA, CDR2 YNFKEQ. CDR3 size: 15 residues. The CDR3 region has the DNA TGTGCCAGCAGCCAAGATTCAGGGGGCAAGTACGAGCAGTACTTC. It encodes CASSQDSGGKYEQYF.

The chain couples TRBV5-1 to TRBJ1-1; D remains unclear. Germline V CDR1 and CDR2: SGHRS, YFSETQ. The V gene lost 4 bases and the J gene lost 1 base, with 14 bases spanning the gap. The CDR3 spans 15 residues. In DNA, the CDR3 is TGCGCCAGCAGCCCCAATAGCGACAAGAACACTGAAGCTTTCTTT. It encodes CASSPNSDKNTEAFF.

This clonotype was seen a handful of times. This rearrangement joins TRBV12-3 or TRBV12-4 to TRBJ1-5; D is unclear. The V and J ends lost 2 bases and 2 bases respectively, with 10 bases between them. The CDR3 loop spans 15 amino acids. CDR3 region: CASSLMNVGNQPQHF. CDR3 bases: TGTGCCAGCAGTTTAATGAATGTTGGCAATCAGCCCCAGCATTTT.

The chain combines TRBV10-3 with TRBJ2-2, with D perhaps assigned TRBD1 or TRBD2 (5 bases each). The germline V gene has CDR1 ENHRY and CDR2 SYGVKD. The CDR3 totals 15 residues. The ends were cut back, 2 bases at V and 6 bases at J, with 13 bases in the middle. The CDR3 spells CAISEGTGKPGELFF. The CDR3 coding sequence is TGTGCCATCAGTGAGGGGACGGGGAAACCCGGGGAGCTGTTTTTT.

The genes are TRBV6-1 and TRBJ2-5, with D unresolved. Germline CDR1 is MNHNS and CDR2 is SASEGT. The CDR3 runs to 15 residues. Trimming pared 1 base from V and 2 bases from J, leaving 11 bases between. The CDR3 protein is CASSEGTGRQETQYF. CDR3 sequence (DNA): TGTGCCAGCAGTGAAGGTACCGGAAGGCAAGAGACCCAGTACTTC.

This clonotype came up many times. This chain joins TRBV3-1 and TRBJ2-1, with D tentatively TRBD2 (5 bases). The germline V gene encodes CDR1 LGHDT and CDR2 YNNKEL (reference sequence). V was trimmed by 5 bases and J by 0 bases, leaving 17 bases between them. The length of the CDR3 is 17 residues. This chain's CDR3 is CASSDRGESSSYNEQFF. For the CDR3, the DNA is TGTGCCAGCAGCGATCGTGGGGAGTCCAGCTCCTACAATGAGCAGTTCTTC.

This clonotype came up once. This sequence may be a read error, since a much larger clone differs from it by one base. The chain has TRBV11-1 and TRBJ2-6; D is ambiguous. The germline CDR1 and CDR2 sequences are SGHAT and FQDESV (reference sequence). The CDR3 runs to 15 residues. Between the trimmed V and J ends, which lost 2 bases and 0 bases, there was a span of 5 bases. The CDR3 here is CASSLSDSGANVLTF. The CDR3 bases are TGTGCCAGCAGCTTATCAGACTCTGGGGCCAACGTCCTGACTTTC.

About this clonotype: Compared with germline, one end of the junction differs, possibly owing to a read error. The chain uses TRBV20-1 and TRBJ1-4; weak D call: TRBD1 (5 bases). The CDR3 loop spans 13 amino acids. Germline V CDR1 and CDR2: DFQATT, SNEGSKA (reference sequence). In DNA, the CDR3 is TGCAGTGCTAGATGGCGTGGGGGAGAAAACCTGTTTTTT. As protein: CSARWRGGENLFF.

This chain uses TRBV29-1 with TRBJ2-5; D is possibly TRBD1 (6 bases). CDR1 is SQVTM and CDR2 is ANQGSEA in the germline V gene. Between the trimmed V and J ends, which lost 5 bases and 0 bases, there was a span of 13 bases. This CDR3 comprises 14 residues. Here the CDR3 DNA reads TGCAGCGTTAGCAGGGGTTGGTACCAAGAGACCCAGTACTTC. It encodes CSVSRGWYQETQYF.

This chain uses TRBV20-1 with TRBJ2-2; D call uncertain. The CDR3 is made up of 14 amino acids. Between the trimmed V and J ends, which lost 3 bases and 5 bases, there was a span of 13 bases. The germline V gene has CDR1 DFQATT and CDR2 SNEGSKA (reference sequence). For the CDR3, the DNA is TGCAGTGCTAGTAGCAGCTTGGGAACCGGGGAGCTGTTTTTT. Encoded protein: CSASSSLGTGELFF.

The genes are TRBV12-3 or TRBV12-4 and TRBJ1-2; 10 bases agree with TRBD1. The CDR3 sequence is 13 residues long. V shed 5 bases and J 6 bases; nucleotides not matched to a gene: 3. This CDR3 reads CASSRGTGDGYTF. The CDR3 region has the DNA TGTGCCAGCAGTCGCGGGACAGGGGATGGCTACACCTTC.

CDR3 sequence: CASSLENKQFF. The CDR3, as DNA: TGTGCCAGCAGTTTAGAGAACAAGCAGTTCTTC. This chain uses TRBV28 with TRBJ2-1; D not certain. Trimming removed 2 bases at V and 11 bases at J, with 7 bases between. CDR1 is MDHEN, CDR2 SYDVKM, per germline. This CDR3 region has 11 residues.

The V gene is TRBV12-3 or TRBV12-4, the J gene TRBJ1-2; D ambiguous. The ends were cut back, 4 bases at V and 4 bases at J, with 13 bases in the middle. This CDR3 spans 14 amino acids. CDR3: CASSSREDLYGYTF. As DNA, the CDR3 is TGTGCCAGCAGTTCAAGGGAGGACCTCTATGGCTACACCTTC.

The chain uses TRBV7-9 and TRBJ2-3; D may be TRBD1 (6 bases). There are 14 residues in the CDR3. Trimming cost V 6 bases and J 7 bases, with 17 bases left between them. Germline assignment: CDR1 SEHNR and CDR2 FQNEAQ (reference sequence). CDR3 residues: CASSSPGHLNTQYF. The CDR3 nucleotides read TGTGCCAGCAGTTCCCCGGGACACCTCAATACGCAGTATTTT.

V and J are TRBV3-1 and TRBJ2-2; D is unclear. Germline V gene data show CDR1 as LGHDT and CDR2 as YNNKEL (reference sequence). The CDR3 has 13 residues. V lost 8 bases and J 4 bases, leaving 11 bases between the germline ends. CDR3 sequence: CASQGQRTGELFF. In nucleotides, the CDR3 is TGTGCCAGCCAAGGGCAGCGCACCGGGGAGCTGTTTTTT.

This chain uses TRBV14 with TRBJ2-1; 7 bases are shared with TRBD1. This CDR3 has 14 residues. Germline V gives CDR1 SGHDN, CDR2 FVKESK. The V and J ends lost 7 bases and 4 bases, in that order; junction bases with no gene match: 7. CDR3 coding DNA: TGTGCCAGCAACCAGGGGGAGCGGTACAATGAGCAGTTCTTC. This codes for CASNQGERYNEQFF. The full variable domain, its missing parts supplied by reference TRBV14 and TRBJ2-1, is EAGVTQFPSHSVIEKGQTVTLRCDPISGHDNLYWYRRVMGKEIKFLLHFVKESKQDESGMPNNRFLAERTGGTYSTLKVQPAELEDSGVYFCASNQGERYNEQFFGPGTRLTVL.

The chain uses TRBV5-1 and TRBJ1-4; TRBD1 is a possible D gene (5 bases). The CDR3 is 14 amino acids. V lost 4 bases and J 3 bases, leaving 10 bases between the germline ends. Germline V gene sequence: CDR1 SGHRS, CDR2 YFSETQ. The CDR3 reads CASSPTASNEKLFF. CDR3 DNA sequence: TGCGCCAGCAGCCCGACAGCTTCTAATGAAAAACTGTTTTTT.

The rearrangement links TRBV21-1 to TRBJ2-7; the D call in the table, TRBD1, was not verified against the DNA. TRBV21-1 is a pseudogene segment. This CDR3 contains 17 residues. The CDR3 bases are TGTGCCAGCAACCCGGGACACAAAAATCGCCGACCCTACGAGCAGTACTTC. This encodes CASNPGHKNRRPYEQYF.